The 31 T cell receptor beta chains listed next were all sequenced from one sample in a study of vaccination effects on CD4 cells after COVID-19. These receptors lack a known antigen. The table came from immunoSEQ multiplex PCR; TCRdb's copy has only in-frame clones and leaves some out. The table has tens of thousands of clones, roughly 81% seen once. Ahead of sequencing, the ViraFEST assay grew antigen-specific CD4+ T cells using viral peptide pools. Culture lasted about nine days before CD4+ T cell isolation. Subjects were given two BNT162b2 or mRNA-1273 vaccine doses. The source material was CD4+ T cells from PBMCs cultured with HCoV-229E spike peptides, sampled after COVID-19 vaccination. The receptors were sampled from a human donor who received a COVID-19 vaccine.

The chain links TRBV7-7 to TRBJ1-5; D call uncertain. CDR3 length equals 13 residues. Germline CDR1 reads SSHAT; CDR2 reads FNYEAQ (reference sequence). V was trimmed by 4 bases and J by 7 bases, leaving 11 bases between them. Written as DNA, the CDR3 is TGTGCCAGCAGCTCGCAGGCGGGGCAGCCCCAGCATTTT. It specifies CASSSQAGQPQHF.

The chain joins TRBV18 to TRBJ2-6; D is uncertain. V lost 8 bases to trimming and J lost 2 bases, with 22 bases between them. Germline V gene data show CDR1 as KGHSH and CDR2 as LQKENI. The CDR3 sequence is 18 residues long. The CDR3 nucleotides read TGTGCCAGCCCCCGCATCGTCCGCCTCGATCCTGGGGCCAACGTCCTGACTTTC. Translated: CASPRIVRLDPGANVLTF.

V and J are TRBV6-5 and TRBJ2-2, with D possibly matching TRBD1 (6 bases). The CDR3 spans 14 residues. The germline gives CDR1 MNHEY, CDR2 SVGAGI. Trimming cost V 6 bases and J 1 base, with 9 bases left between them. CDR3 protein: CASRMTGNTGELFF. CDR3 DNA: TGTGCCAGCAGGATGACAGGGAACACCGGGGAGCTGTTTTTT.

The rearrangement joins TRBV6-2 or TRBV6-3 to TRBJ2-3, with TRBD2 matching 13 bases. The V gene end was trimmed by 4 bases and the J gene end by 6 bases; junction bases not matched to a gene: 10. The CDR3 is 17 residues long. CDR1 MNHEY and CDR2 SVGEGT come from the germline V gene. DNA for the CDR3: TGTGCCAGCAGTTTCACGGGACTAGCGGGGCGCGCCGATACGCAGTATTTT. It is translated as CASSFTGLAGRADTQYF.

The gene calls are TRBV2 and TRBJ1-1; D is uncertain. The CDR3 runs 13 residues. In germline, CDR1 is SNHLY, CDR2 FYNNEI. V lost 0 bases, J lost 6 bases, and 8 bases lay in between. CDR3 in amino acids: CASSEALIAEAFF. CDR3 coding DNA: TGTGCCAGCAGTGAAGCGCTAATTGCTGAAGCTTTCTTT.

This clone was seen more than once but under ten times. The rearrangement links TRBV18 to TRBJ1-3, with no clear D. V dropped 2 bases and J dropped 2 bases, with 7 bases sitting between them. Germline V gene data show CDR1 as KGHSH and CDR2 as LQKENI. The CDR3 covers 14 residues. The CDR3 reads CASSPGITGNTIYF. CDR3 sequence (DNA): TGTGCCAGCTCACCAGGGATCACTGGAAACACCATATATTTT.

CDR3 nucleotide sequence: TGTGCCAGCAGCTTGGAAATGGGGTTAATGGGCAATCAGCCCCAGCATTTT. It codes for CASSLEMGLMGNQPQHF. The gene calls are TRBV5-5 and TRBJ1-5; D is unresolved. The V end lost 0 bases, the J end lost 2 bases, and 15 bases lay between the germline ends. The CDR3 loop spans 17 amino acids. The V gene's germline CDR1 is SGHKS and CDR2 YYEKEE (reference sequence).

This clone was recorded only once. The V gene is TRBV7-9, the J gene TRBJ2-5, with D tentatively TRBD2 (5 bases). CDR1 is SEHNR and CDR2 is FQNEAQ in the germline V gene (reference sequence). V gave up 5 bases and J gave up 5 bases, with 9 bases separating them. CDR3 size: 12 residues. Here the CDR3 reads CASSIEGETQYF. In nucleotides, the CDR3 is TGTGCCAGCAGCATCGAGGGTGAGACCCAGTACTTC.

Comment on this clone: Other nucleotide sequences in the sample specify the same CDR3. The V and J genes are TRBV18 and TRBJ2-3; D is uncertain. V lost 6 bases and J 0 bases, leaving 4 bases between the germline ends. CDR1 and CDR2 (germline): KGHSH, LQKENI. This CDR3 is 12 amino acids long. The CDR3, as DNA: TGTGCCAGCTCTCCTAGCACAGATACGCAGTATTTT. Translated, it gives CASSPSTDTQYF.

This chain links TRBV10-2 with TRBJ2-7; tentatively, D is TRBD2 (6 bases). Germline V gene data show CDR1 as WSHSY and CDR2 as SAAADI. CDR3 length equals 13 residues. The germline V and J ends were trimmed by 7 bases and 7 bases, with 17 bases remaining between them. The CDR3 protein is CASTRGAGLEQYV. The CDR3 DNA follows: TGCGCCAGCACCAGAGGGGCGGGGTTAGAGCAGTACGTC.

This clone was recorded only once. The chain employs TRBV5-1 and TRBJ2-3; the D gene is possibly TRBD2 (7 bases). The CDR3 has 19 residues. Germline CDR1 SGHRS, CDR2 YFSETQ. V lost 4 bases and J 4 bases, leaving 28 bases between the germline ends. The CDR3 here is CASSPLNPTRGGPSDTQYF. DNA for the CDR3: TGCGCCAGCAGCCCCCTGAATCCCACCCGCGGGGGCCCCTCAGATACGCAGTATTTT.

In this sample, this clone turned up a few times. The CDR3 DNA follows: TGTGCCAGCTCCTGGGACAGGGAGTGGGGCGCGGATACGCAGTATTTT. It encodes CASSWDREWGADTQYF. The chain recombines TRBV18 with TRBJ2-3; 9 bases fit TRBD1. After removal of 6 bases from V and 6 bases from J, the junction contained 13 bases not matched to a gene. The CDR3 is made up of 16 amino acids. CDR1 and CDR2 from the germline V gene are KGHSH and LQKENI.

The gene calls are TRBV23-1 and TRBJ1-5; D gene uncertain. TRBV23-1 is designated an ORF whose function remains uncertain. Trimming cost V 4 bases and J 5 bases, with 9 bases left between them. This CDR3 comprises 13 residues. The CDR3 DNA follows: TGCGCCAGCAGTCCCACGGGAGATCAGCCCCAGCATTTT. Translating gives CASSPTGDQPQHF.

J is TRBJ2-5 and V is TRBV6-2 or TRBV6-3; D is possibly TRBD1 (5 bases). The CDR3 is 14 amino acids. Trimming shortened V by 5 bases and J by 5 bases, and 15 bases separated the two germline ends. Germline V CDR1 and CDR2: MNHEY, SVGEGT. The CDR3 loop reads CASSADTAGETQYF. The CDR3 DNA follows: TGTGCCAGCAGTGCGGACACCGCCGGTGAGACCCAGTACTTC.

The rearrangement uses TRBV7-9 and TRBJ1-3; tentative D call: TRBD1 (6 bases). Germline CDR1 reads SEHNR; CDR2 reads FQNEAQ (reference sequence). V lost 6 bases and J 8 bases, leaving 14 bases between the germline ends. This CDR3 contains 13 residues. The CDR3 loop reads CASSYYREDTIYF. The CDR3 region has the DNA TGTGCCAGCAGTTATTACAGGGAGGACACCATATATTTT.

The rearrangement joins TRBV19 to TRBJ2-5; 7 positions match TRBD1. Germline CDR1 LNHDA, CDR2 SQIVND (reference sequence). This CDR3 contains 16 residues. V dropped 1 base and J dropped 5; count of bases not matched to a gene: 10. CDR3 sequence (DNA): TGTGCCAGTAGTATAGCACGGCAGGGGGTACGGGAGACCCAGTACTTC. Translated, it gives CASSIARQGVRETQYF.

The genes are TRBV7-8 and TRBJ2-3; 13 nucleotides match TRBD2. After removal of 2 bases from V and 6 bases from J, the junction contained 5 bases not matched to a gene. Germline assignment: CDR1 SGHVS and CDR2 FQNEAQ. This CDR3 region has 16 residues. The CDR3 coding sequence is TGTGCCAGCAGCTTAACTAGCGGGGGGGCAATGGATACGCAGTATTTT. Protein product: CASSLTSGGAMDTQYF. Using reference TRBV7-8 and TRBJ2-3 for the parts outside the CDR3, the full variable domain is GAGVSQSPRYKVAKRGQDVALRCDPISGHVSLFWYQQALGQGPEFLTYFQNEAQLDKSGLPSDRFFAERPEGSVSTLKIQRTQQEDSAVYLCASSLTSGGAMDTQYFGPGTRLTVL.

The genes are TRBV5-6 and TRBJ1-2; the D gene is possibly TRBD1 (6 bases). From germline, CDR1 is SGHDT and CDR2 YYEEEE. This CDR3 has 15 residues. The ends were cut back, 4 bases at V and 4 bases at J, with 17 bases in the middle. As DNA, the CDR3 is TGTGCCAGCAGCACCCCTGGGGGCCGTTTCTATGGCTACACCTTC. This sequence encodes CASSTPGGRFYGYTF. The complete variable domain, with remaining parts taken from reference TRBV5-6 and TRBJ1-2, reads DAGVTQSPTHLIKTRGQQVTLRCSPKSGHDTVSWYQQALGQGPQFIFQYYEEEERQRGNFPDRFSGHQFPNYSSELNVNALLLGDSALYLCASSTPGGRFYGYTFGSGTRLTVV.

This chain uses TRBV5-6 with TRBJ1-6, with a possible D match to TRBD1 (5 bases). Trimming removed 0 bases from V and 16 bases from J, with 8 bases in between. Germline loops: CDR1 SGHDT, CDR2 YYEEEE. The length of the CDR3 is 11 residues. The CDR3 DNA reads TGTGCCAGCAGCTTGGCAGGGAAACTCCACTTT. This sequence encodes CASSLAGKLHF.

J is TRBJ2-2 and V is TRBV24-1, with a weak D call TRBD1 (6 bases). Trimming took 1 base from V and 7 from J, leaving 12 bases between them. This CDR3 spans 15 amino acids. Germline V gives CDR1 KGHDR, CDR2 SFDVKD. CDR3 sequence: CATSDFRGIGGELFF. The DNA of the CDR3 is TGTGCCACCAGTGATTTCAGGGGAATTGGCGGGGAGCTGTTTTTT.

V usage is TRBV29-1 and J usage is TRBJ2-3; a possible D gene is TRBD2 (6 bases). Germline assignment: CDR1 SQVTM and CDR2 ANQGSEA. This CDR3 is built from 14 residues. The V gene lost 4 bases and the J gene lost 2 bases, with 13 bases spanning the gap. This CDR3 reads CSVVVRGNTDTQYF. Here the CDR3 DNA reads TGCAGCGTTGTAGTTCGGGGGAACACAGATACGCAGTATTTT.

This clone has more than one count but fewer than ten. The chain links TRBV6-5 to TRBJ1-2; a weak D match, TRBD1 (6 bases). The CDR3 has 15 residues. Germline assignment: CDR1 MNHEY and CDR2 SVGAGI. Trimming removed 0 bases at V and 6 bases at J, with 14 bases between. CDR3 loop: CASSYSFLGGHGYTF. CDR3 coding DNA: TGTGCCAGCAGTTACTCCTTTCTCGGGGGGCATGGCTACACCTTC.

The chain links TRBV5-4 to TRBJ1-1; no firm D call. The germline V and J ends were trimmed by 4 bases and 0 bases, with 7 bases remaining between them. CDR1 SGHNT and CDR2 YYREEE come from the germline V gene (reference sequence). The CDR3 contains 13 residues. CDR3 sequence (DNA): TGTGCCAGCAGCCTGTCCATGAACACTGAAGCTTTCTTT. This sequence encodes CASSLSMNTEAFF.

This chain links TRBV6-6 with TRBJ1-4; 11 positions agree with TRBD1. After removal of 0 bases from V and 8 bases from J, the junction contained 5 bases not matched to a gene. Germline V lookup: CDR1 MNHNY, CDR2 SVGAGI (reference sequence). This CDR3 has 16 amino acids. The CDR3 reads CASSYSDRGHDEKLFF. The CDR3 nucleotides read TGTGCCAGCAGTTACTCGGACAGGGGGCATGACGAAAAACTGTTTTTT.

The J gene is TRBJ1-1, the V gene TRBV6-1, with a tentative D call TRBD1 (6 bases). The germline V gene encodes CDR1 MNHNS and CDR2 SASEGT. Between the trimmed V and J ends, which lost 1 base and 0 bases, there was a span of 9 bases. This CDR3 has 15 amino acids. The CDR3 loop reads CASSEDGGMNTEAFF. As DNA, the CDR3 is TGTGCCAGCAGTGAAGATGGGGGCATGAACACTGAAGCTTTCTTT.

The chain uses TRBV21-1 and TRBJ1-1; the table's D gene call, TRBD1, was not cross checked with the DNA. TRBV21-1 is assigned pseudogene status. The CDR3 covers 17 residues. The CDR3 DNA follows: TGTGCCAGCAGCAACGGGGAGCCGGGACAGTTAAACACTGAAGCTTTCTTT. As protein: CASSNGEPGQLNTEAFF.

The chain combines TRBV28 with TRBJ2-5, with D tentatively TRBD1 or TRBD2 (6 bases each). Germline V gene data show CDR1 as MDHEN and CDR2 as SYDVKM. Deletions cut 6 bases from V and 6 bases from J, with 23 bases between. The CDR3 runs to 16 residues. The CDR3 protein is CASSPGLTGALKTQYF. The CDR3 nucleotides are TGTGCCAGCAGCCCCGGACTAACGGGGGCCTTGAAGACCCAGTACTTC.

The V and J genes are TRBV18 and TRBJ2-1; 9 nucleotides match TRBD1. Per the germline V gene, CDR1 is KGHSH and CDR2 is LQKENI. CDR3 length equals 16 residues. V lost 5 bases, J lost 7 bases, and 12 bases stayed unmatched. CDR3 nucleotide sequence: TGTGCCAGCTCATCGTCCGGGACAGGGCTCCCTAATGAGCAGTTCTTC. Its translation is CASSSSGTGLPNEQFF.

The chain combines TRBV4-1 with TRBJ2-5; D tentatively fits TRBD1 or TRBD2 (6 bases each). V shed 6 bases and J shed 7 bases, with 15 bases lying between them. This CDR3 region has 13 residues. The germline CDR1 and CDR2 sequences are MGHRA and YSYEKL. Written as DNA, the CDR3 is TGCGCCAGCAGTCTAGCCGGGGGCGGGACCCAGTACTTC. Translated: CASSLAGGGTQYF.

The CDR3 nucleotides read TGTGCCACCAGTGATAGTAGCGGGGGGACTTCCTACAATGAGCAGTTCTTC. Translated, it gives CATSDSSGGTSYNEQFF. The chain carries TRBV24-1 and TRBJ2-1, with 10 bases lining up with TRBD2. After removal of 3 bases from V and 1 base from J, the junction contained 5 bases not matched to a gene. Germline assignment: CDR1 KGHDR and CDR2 SFDVKD. The CDR3 is 17 amino acids.

V is TRBV19 and J is TRBJ2-4; D is undetermined. The ends were cut back, 5 bases at V and 1 base at J, with 12 bases in the middle. The CDR3 contains 15 residues. CDR1 and CDR2 from the germline V gene are LNHDA and SQIVND (reference sequence). The CDR3 coding sequence is TGTGCCAGTAGTCTCCACGACGTCGCCAAAAACATTCAGTACTTC. Translation: CASSLHDVAKNIQYF.